These 26 T cell receptor beta chains share one sample of origin, sequenced in a study of CD8+ T cells in alopecia areata. Stated treatment: oral pan-JAK inhibitor, 5-10 mg twice daily. cDNA serving as the sequencing template came from extracted, reverse transcribed RNA. Assay: immunoSEQ multiplex PCR; the TCRdb copy retains only in-frame clones and omits some. This table has under 150,000 clones, approximately 60% appearing once. The sequenced sample was CD4+ T cells sorted from blood, obtained at week 4, from a patient treated with tofacitinib. The receptors stem from a human donor with alopecia areata.

The chain employs TRBV9 and TRBJ1-2; D unresolved. Trimming shortened V by 5 bases and J by 1 base, and 15 bases separated the two germline ends. The germline gives CDR1 SGDLS, CDR2 YYNGEE. This CDR3 comprises 15 residues. The CDR3 sequence is CASRSGQANNYGYTF. DNA for the CDR3: TGTGCCAGCAGGAGTGGGCAGGCGAATAACTATGGCTACACCTTC. Full variable domain (outside the CDR3, taken from reference TRBV9 and TRBJ1-2): DSGVTQTPKHLITATGQRVTLRCSPRSGDLSVYWYQQSLDQGLQFLIQYYNGEERAKGNILERFSAQQFPDLHSELNLSSLELGDSALYFCASRSGQANNYGYTFGSGTRLTVV.

This chain links TRBV4-1 with TRBJ2-1; 8 bases map to TRBD1. Germline assignment: CDR1 MGHRA and CDR2 YSYEKL. Unmatched junction bases numbered 9, after V lost 4 bases and J lost 10 bases. The CDR3 runs 14 residues. This CDR3 is CASSPKTGAGEQFF. In DNA, the CDR3 is TGCGCCAGCAGCCCCAAGACAGGGGCCGGCGAGCAGTTCTTC.

This chain links TRBV18 with TRBJ2-1; D gene uncertain. The CDR3 sequence is 12 residues long. Germline V gene lookup returns CDR1 KGHSH and CDR2 LQKENI. Trimming stripped 4 bases from V and 10 bases from J, with 11 bases between. In DNA form, the CDR3 reads TGTGCCAGCTCACTGATTTTAGGCGAGCAGTTCTTC. Its protein is CASSLILGEQFF.

The rearrangement joins TRBV15 to TRBJ1-2; TRBD1 matches 7 bases. V shed 1 base, J shed 4 bases, and the junction held 12 bases outside the gene matches. There are 17 residues in the CDR3. The germline V gene has CDR1 LNHNV and CDR2 YYDKDF (reference sequence). CDR3 nucleotide sequence: TGTGCCACCAGCAGAGGGGGACGACAGGGAGAGACCTATGGCTACACCTTC. Translation gives CATSRGGRQGETYGYTF. The complete variable domain, with remaining parts taken from reference TRBV15 and TRBJ1-2, reads DAMVIQNPRYQVTQFGKPVTLSCSQTLNHNVMYWYQQKSSQAPKLLFHYYDKDFNNEADTPDNFQSRRPNTSFCFLDIRSPGLGDTAMYLCATSRGGRQGETYGYTFGSGTRLTVV.

This chain uses TRBV2 with TRBJ2-7; maybe TRBD2 (6 bases). The CDR3 is 12 amino acids. Germline V gene data show CDR1 as SNHLY and CDR2 as FYNNEI. V shed 6 bases and J shed 4 bases, with 10 bases lying between them. CDR3 sequence reads: CASSGTGYEQYF. The CDR3 DNA reads as TGTGCCAGCAGCGGGACTGGATACGAGCAGTACTTC.

This chain links TRBV2 with TRBJ1-2, with D possibly TRBD1 on 6 matching bases. The germline V gene has CDR1 SNHLY and CDR2 FYNNEI. The length of the CDR3 is 13 residues. The V gene lost 7 bases and the J gene lost 4 bases, with 13 bases spanning the gap. The CDR3 reads CASTGGGIYGYTF. CDR3 nucleotides: TGTGCCAGCACAGGAGGGGGAATCTATGGCTACACCTTC.

This clone appeared a few times. The chain has TRBV13 and TRBJ1-2; 10 nucleotides align to TRBD1. The CDR3 has 14 amino acids. The V and J ends lost 5 bases and 4 bases, in that order; junction bases with no gene match: 4. CDR1 and CDR2 (germline): PRHDT, FYEKMQ (reference sequence). The CDR3 reads CASSLRDRGYGYTF. CDR3 nucleotide sequence: TGTGCCAGCAGCCTCCGGGACAGGGGCTATGGCTACACCTTC. The full variable domain, rest sourced from reference TRBV13 and TRBJ1-2, is AAGVIQSPRHLIKEKRETATLKCYPIPRHDTVYWYQQGPGQDPQFLISFYEKMQSDKGSIPDRFSAQQFSDYHSELNMSSLELGDSALYFCASSLRDRGYGYTFGSGTRLTVV.

This chain uses TRBV7-3 with TRBJ2-2, with TRBD2 identical over 9 bases. Germline loops: CDR1 SGHTA, CDR2 FQGTGA. V lost 5 bases and J lost 5; bases outside the gene matches: 12. CDR3 length equals 17 residues. The CDR3: CASSATSGSLRTGELFF. The CDR3 bases are TGTGCCAGCAGCGCGACTAGCGGTTCTCTACGGACCGGGGAGCTGTTTTTT.

V usage is TRBV5-6 and J usage is TRBJ1-2; a possible D gene is TRBD1 (5 bases). CDR1 is SGHDT and CDR2 is YYEEEE in the germline V gene. The CDR3 extends over 15 amino acids. Trimming left V 4 bases short and J 7 bases short, with 20 bases between. CDR3 DNA sequence: TGTGCCAGCAGCCCGAGGGACGGTGAAGGGTCTGGCTACACCTTC. Protein sequence: CASSPRDGEGSGYTF.

This chain joins TRBV19 and TRBJ2-3; 14 bases fit TRBD2. The length of the CDR3 is 17 residues. Looked up from germline, CDR1 is LNHDA and CDR2 is SQIVND (reference sequence). Trimming at V came to 4 bases and at J to 0 bases, leaving 3 bases not matched to a gene. The CDR3 bases are TGTGCCAGTAGTACTGGGACTAGCGGGGGAAGCACAGATACGCAGTATTTT. Its translation: CASSTGTSGGSTDTQYF. Filled out from reference TRBV19 and TRBJ2-3, the complete variable domain reads DGGITQSPKYLFRKEGQNVTLSCEQNLNHDAMYWYRQDPGQGLRLIYYSQIVNDFQKGDIAEGYSVSREKKESFPLTVTSAQKNPTAFYLCASSTGTSGGSTDTQYFGPGTRLTVL.

J is TRBJ2-5 and V is TRBV2, with D perhaps TRBD1 (5 bases). V dropped 7 bases and J dropped 1 base, with 16 bases sitting between them. The CDR3 covers 15 residues. From germline, CDR1 is SNHLY and CDR2 FYNNEI. Written as DNA, the CDR3 is TGTGCCAGCAAACCCGTCAGGGTACGCCAAGAGACCCAGTACTTC. Amino acids: CASKPVRVRQETQYF.

This clone was seen more than once but under ten times. The rearrangement links TRBV6-5 to TRBJ1-2; TRBD1 matches 10 bases. There are 15 residues in the CDR3. The junction had 11 bases not matched to a gene; V was cut back by 6 bases and J by 7 bases. CDR1 MNHEY and CDR2 SVGAGI come from the germline V gene. CDR3 loop: CASSNTAGQGFGYTF. CDR3 sequence (DNA): TGTGCCAGCAGCAATACGGCGGGACAGGGGTTTGGCTACACCTTC.

This clone was picked up a small number of times. The chain recombines TRBV5-1 with TRBJ1-1; possibly TRBD1 for D (6 bases). This CDR3 is built from 15 residues. Trimming removed 0 bases from V and 4 bases from J, with 13 bases in between. Germline CDR1 and CDR2: SGHRS and YFSETQ. The DNA of the CDR3 is TGCGCCAGCAGCTTGGAATGGGGAGGGGGCACTGAAGCTTTCTTT. It encodes CASSLEWGGGTEAFF.

The chain couples TRBV5-1 to TRBJ1-2, with D hard to call. The CDR3 is 12 residues long. In germline, CDR1 is SGHRS, CDR2 YFSETQ. V lost 0 bases, J lost 7 bases, and 7 bases lay in between. DNA of the CDR3: TGCGCCAGCAGCTTGGGGGCAACTGGCTACACCTTC. Protein product: CASSLGATGYTF.

The chain employs TRBV7-9 and TRBJ2-5, with D perhaps matching TRBD1 (6 bases). The CDR3 totals 15 residues. Germline CDR1 and CDR2: SEHNR and FQNEAQ (reference sequence). V lost 5 bases and J lost 2, with 15 bases in between. CDR3 sequence reads: CASSTYTGQQETQYF. CDR3 in DNA: TGTGCCAGCAGCACATACACCGGACAGCAAGAGACCCAGTACTTC.

The rearrangement joins TRBV4-1 to TRBJ1-2; D might be TRBD1 (6 bases). The ends were cut back, 1 base at V and 1 base at J, with 10 bases in the middle. From germline, CDR1 is MGHRA and CDR2 YSYEKL. The CDR3 totals 15 residues. DNA of the CDR3: TGCGCCAGCAGCCAAGGGGACAACTTTAACTATGGCTACACCTTC. This translates into CASSQGDNFNYGYTF.

The chain has TRBV7-9 and TRBJ2-5; 7 bases fit TRBD1. The DNA matches TRBJ2-7 better at its end, which makes the J call doubtful. The CDR3 has 14 amino acids. Germline V gene sequence: CDR1 SEHNR, CDR2 FQNEAQ (reference sequence). The CDR3 protein is CASSLHRGEDEQYF. In DNA, the CDR3 is TGTGCCAGCAGCTTGCACAGGGGCGAGGACGAGCAGTACTTC.

This chain connects TRBV7-2 to TRBJ2-2, with 12 bases fitting TRBD2. V shed 9 bases, J shed 0 bases, and the junction held 2 bases outside the gene matches. The germline V gene encodes CDR1 SGHTA and CDR2 FQGNSA. The CDR3 totals 15 residues. The CDR3 sequence is CARTSGGPNTGELFF. The CDR3, as DNA: TGTGCCAGGACTAGCGGGGGCCCGAACACCGGGGAGCTGTTTTTT.

The V call is TRBV6-6, the J call TRBJ1-2, with D unresolved. V shed 7 bases and J shed 8 bases, with 14 bases lying between them. The germline V gene encodes CDR1 MNHNY and CDR2 SVGAGI (reference sequence). The CDR3 is 12 residues long. The CDR3 sequence is CASKITPAGYTF. The CDR3 DNA is TGTGCCAGCAAGATAACACCTGCCGGCTACACCTTC.

The rearrangement links TRBV23-1 to TRBJ1-4; 7 nucleotides line up with TRBD1. TRBV23-1 is given ORF status, its function remaining uncertain. Trimming at V came to 9 bases and at J to 11 bases, leaving 18 bases not matched to a gene. This CDR3 spans 15 amino acids. CDR3 in DNA: TGCGCCAGACCAAGTAGGGGGCGCCTGAGGGGGAAACTGTTTTTT. Encoded protein: CARPSRGRLRGKLFF.

The chain uses TRBV29-1 and TRBJ1-5, with unresolved D. The V gene's germline CDR1 is SQVTM and CDR2 ANQGSEA. This CDR3 is 13 amino acids long. Trimming took 4 bases from V and 3 from J, leaving 10 bases between them. CDR3 DNA sequence: TGCAGCGTTGTACCAGGCGACAATCAGCCCCAGCATTTT. Protein sequence: CSVVPGDNQPQHF.

Only a few counts were recorded for this clone. The chain uses TRBV28 and TRBJ2-7; 13 bases are a match to TRBD2. CDR1 is MDHEN, CDR2 SYDVKM, per germline. This CDR3 comprises 17 residues. J lost 3 bases, V lost 4 bases, and 9 bases had no gene match. CDR3 in DNA: TGTGCCAGCAGTTCCGGGACTAGCGGGACCCTCGGCTACGAGCAGTACTTC. Translated: CASSSGTSGTLGYEQYF.

The chain links TRBV5-6 to TRBJ1-2; D perhaps matches TRBD1 (5 bases). In germline, CDR1 is SGHDT, CDR2 YYEEEE. V gave up 4 bases and J gave up 4 bases, with 11 bases separating them. The CDR3 is 13 amino acids. The CDR3 here is CASSRRGGYGYTF. CDR3 sequence (DNA): TGTGCCAGCAGCCGACGGGGCGGCTATGGCTACACCTTC.

This chain connects TRBV25-1 to TRBJ2-4; possible D gene TRBD2, 6 bases. Germline V gene data show CDR1 as MGHDK and CDR2 as SYGVNS. The CDR3 is 14 amino acids. With 2 bases removed from V and 2 bases from J, the gap between germline ends came to 7 bases. The CDR3 nucleotides read TGTGCCAGCAGTGAAGGGACTCCCAAAAACATTCAGTACTTC. This gives the protein CASSEGTPKNIQYF.

This chain joins TRBV2 and TRBJ1-2; possibly TRBD1 for D (5 bases). Per germline, CDR1 SNHLY and CDR2 FYNNEI. V was shortened by 7 bases and J by 10 bases, with 16 bases between the two germline ends. CDR3 length: 12 residues. This CDR3 reads CASTGTYAAYTF. The CDR3 coding sequence is TGTGCCAGCACCGGGACTTACGCTGCCTACACCTTC.

The chain uses TRBV25-1 and TRBJ2-7; TRBD1 matches at 10 bases. The CDR3 covers 14 residues. J was trimmed by 3 bases and V by 7 bases; bases with no gene match: 6. Germline V lookup: CDR1 MGHDK, CDR2 SYGVNS. The CDR3: CASTKGQGGYEQYF. DNA of the CDR3: TGTGCCAGCACAAAAGGACAGGGGGGCTACGAGCAGTACTTC.